A selection of T cell receptor beta chains follows, all from one sample in a study of shared clonotypes between healthy human individuals. This table comes from immunoSEQ multiplex PCR, and its TCRdb copy is limited to in-frame clones, with some not included. The repertoire includes 650,000 to 800,000 clones, roughly nine tenths of them detected once, and 24% sits in the top ten. The source material was naive CD8+ T cells sorted from blood. These TCRs come from a man aged 30-40 years in good health. Each CDR3 is given without its conserved first and last residue.

V gene	J gene	CDR3 protein
TRBV29-1	TRBJ1-2	SAATAAGYT
TRBV7-2	TRBJ2-2	ASSPLEIKSNTGELF
TRBV6-5	TRBJ1-2	AIGQGEGYT
TRBV4-3	TRBJ1-4	ASSRMGWWMPNEKLF
TRBV5-5	TRBJ2-7	ASSLPLTGGSYEQY
TRBV29-1	TRBJ2-4	SVVYRGEAKNIQY
TRBV10-3	TRBJ2-1	AISVDEATYNEQF
TRBV4-2	TRBJ2-7	ASSQLTGSYEQY
TRBV4-1	TRBJ2-5	ASSQNPTGQETQY
TRBV6-5	TRBJ1-1	ASSYSGDEAF
TRBV7-9	TRBJ2-2	ASRLHKGPNTGELF
TRBV4-1	TRBJ2-1	ASSQDFAGNEQF
TRBV5-1	TRBJ2-7	ASSYSQGNYEQY
TRBV18	TRBJ2-3	ASSPTDTDTQY
TRBV18	TRBJ2-5	ASSPRTPQNQETQY
TRBV5-6	TRBJ1-1	ASSLVNARDTEAF
TRBV29-1	TRBJ1-3	SVDTGSGNTIY
TRBV15	TRBJ2-7	ATSRDHRLAHRDAYEQY
TRBV28	TRBJ1-4	ASSIRDRANEKLF
TRBV15	TRBJ2-7	ATSSHTGESYEQY
TRBV14	TRBJ2-7	ASSQTGQGSYEQY
TRBV11-3	TRBJ2-1	ASSSNRGYYNEQF
TRBV6-1	TRBJ2-3	ASIGTDTQY
TRBV18	TRBJ2-7	ASSLGRGRIDEQY
TRBV7-3	TRBJ2-7	ASSFDSPAGDEQY
TRBV5-4	TRBJ2-6	ASSLAAGTGHSGANVLT
TRBV6-6	TRBJ2-2	ASSYGGVNTGELF
TRBV27	TRBJ2-1	ASSGAKYYNEQF
TRBV11-2	TRBJ2-7	ASSSRGQGHEEQY
TRBV6-1	TRBJ2-7	ASSEFAGQGYEQY
TRBV14	TRBJ1-1	ASSRPPVPSGTPLTEAF
TRBV11-2	TRBJ2-7	ASSLDNAASYEQY
TRBV5-6	TRBJ2-7	ASSLALGGRYYEQY
TRBV29-1	TRBJ2-1	SVRRNEQF
TRBV7-9	TRBJ2-5	ASSFGYLEETQY
TRBV7-9	TRBJ2-7	ASSSDAFEQY
TRBV5-5	TRBJ2-7	ASSSPGLANEQY
TRBV9	TRBJ1-5	ASSVGEAVYSNQPQH
TRBV9	TRBJ2-3	ASSGLLAGSDTQY
TRBV7-9	TRBJ2-7	ASSLEGRSYEQY
TRBV9	TRBJ2-1	ASSGTPNQPTDNEQF
TRBV5-4	TRBJ2-7	ASGTGGITYEQY
TRBV6-4	TRBJ2-3	ASSEGITDTQY
TRBV27	TRBJ2-7	ASRYGTGPYEQY
TRBV5-5	TRBJ2-2	ASSLLAGNTGELF
TRBV28	TRBJ1-1	ASSPRTVRAAKKNTEAF
TRBV6-5	TRBJ2-2	ASSEPSGPGELF
TRBV5-5	TRBJ2-3	ASSLAFGYTDTQY
TRBV15	TRBJ2-1	ATSRSRGPGSYNEQF
TRBV11-2	TRBJ2-3	ASSGETSGSTDTQY
TRBV6-4	TRBJ2-1	ASSDVPGFYNEQF
TRBV5-1	TRBJ2-2	ASSLGETSVRTGELF
TRBV30	TRBJ2-7	AWSVGDTYEQY
TRBV6-1	TRBJ2-4	ASSEYTGQGDIQY
TRBV5-6	TRBJ1-2	ASNYYNGPTYGYT
TRBV4-2	TRBJ2-7	ASSQVLWYEQY
TRBV28	TRBJ1-1	ASSLPNWTGGAF
TRBV5-5	TRBJ1-1	ASSLPVSSEAF
TRBV9	TRBJ2-2	ASTLGGGTGELF